Detailed here is one T cell receptor (beta chain). The antigen is undetermined. This CDR3 has 15 amino acids. V gave up 0 bases and J gave up 1 base, with 6 bases separating them. The germline CDR1 and CDR2 sequences are SGHDN and FVKESK. The data are from a study of memory CD4+ T cells and cytomegalovirus serostatus. Study results and limitations: Suggested: most of the CMV-linked TCR signature lies in CD4+ memory cells. Of under 200 reported CMV TCRbeta sequences, 65 to 85 were found in memory CD4+ repertoires.

Per the authors' pipeline: Out-of-frame sequences were removed, leaving a few million distinct TCRbeta sequences. The table came from immunoSEQ multiplex PCR; TCRdb's copy has only in-frame clones and leaves some out. V and J calls and clone size are those listed in that table; D and trimming were worked out from the DNA. The data show 61,000 or so clones, less than 85% seen once. Single viable CD3+CD4+CD8-CD45RO+ cells were sorted as the memory CD4+ T cells. Donors' CMV status reflects serum IgG against pp150, pp28, p38, p52. This sequence originates from an adult in good health and CMV-seronegative. Some clones in this sample may be carry-over from other donors' samples. Material: memory CD4+ T cells from blood. The V and J genes are TRBV14 and TRBJ2-2; D remains ambiguous. CDR3 bases: TGTGCCAGCAGCCAAGATTCGCGGAACACCGGGGAGCTGTTTTTT. It specifies CASSQDSRNTGELFF. Using reference TRBV14 and TRBJ2-2 for the parts outside the CDR3, the full variable domain is EAGVTQFPSHSVIEKGQTVTLRCDPISGHDNLYWYRRVMGKEIKFLLHFVKESKQDESGMPNNRFLAERTGGTYSTLKVQPAELEDSGVYFCASSQDSRNTGELFFGEGSRLTVL.